These T cell receptor beta chains were read from a single sample in a study of CD8 T cells in ankylosing spondylitis. TCRdb passed the 5' RACE reads through MiXCR, listing each CDR3 protein once. The profile shows roughly 450,000 distinct CDR3 sequences, more than 25% of them singletons. The sample comprised blood, either unsorted or a sorted T cell fraction (not recorded which). The receptor set was obtained from a male donor with ankylosing spondylitis. The CDR3 runs from the conserved cysteine through the conserved F or W.

TRBJ1-1	TRBV7-2	CASSLVGTGQTEAFF
TRBJ2-1	TRBV6-1	CASRNNPYNEQFF
TRBJ2-5	TRBV20-1	CSARVAGGRQETQYF
TRBJ2-1	TRBV11-2	CASSLLLATSYNEQFF
TRBJ1-2	TRBV3-1	CASSQRVQGNGYTF
TRBJ2-5	TRBV2	CASSAGLAGDVETQYF
TRBJ2-1	TRBV11-2	CASSFNSVGKHNF
TRBJ2-5	TRBV6-1	CASTLGGQQETQYF
TRBJ1-2	TRBV20-1	CSATQGGYGYTF
TRBJ2-1	TRBV6-1	CASSPSNRGSGEQFF
TRBJ2-1	TRBV18	CASSPRGSRNSYNEQFF
TRBJ2-7	TRBV7-2	CASSLRIGGTSSYEQYF
TRBJ2-1	TRBV7-9	CATRDPYNEQFF
TRBJ1-4	TRBV5-1	CASTPGTGPEKLFF
TRBJ1-1	TRBV12-3/TRBV12-4	CASTNPGRNTEAFF
TRBJ2-3	TRBV20-1	CSARDRITDTQYF
TRBJ2-1	TRBV5-1	CASTPTGTPNEQFF
TRBJ1-1	TRBV20-1	CSARGPGTEYEAFF
TRBJ1-4	TRBV25-1	CASSPPGASKLFF
TRBJ2-5	TRBV6-1	CASTRKRGPQETQYF
TRBJ2-1	TRBV15	CATSSVRLAGVNEQFF
TRBJ2-3	TRBV5-1	CASGGLDTDTQYF
TRBJ1-5	TRBV20-1	CSALDRAGQPQHF
TRBJ1-1	TRBV19	CASSKRDRGPGTEAFF
TRBJ1-4	TRBV20-1	CSASSGTTNEKLFF
TRBJ1-1	TRBV5-1	CASSPGPENTEAFF
TRBJ1-1	TRBV7-2	CASSLGRLRGYGTEAFF